This passage covers 7 T cell receptor beta chains from one sample sequenced in a study of a mutant IDH1 vaccine in newly diagnosed glioma. TCRdb keeps only in-frame clones here, not all; method: immunoSEQ multiplex PCR. The profile shows over 30,000 clones, roughly 89% of them singletons. Specified time point: week 47, end of study. Vaccine doses each comprised 300 ug of mutant IDH1 20-mer peptide, with topical imiquimod. Antigen specificity for these receptors is unknown. Sample: PBMCs, taken from a glioma patient whose treatment included an IDH1 peptide vaccine. These receptors originate from a woman between 25 and 40 years old with glioma.

The chain employs TRBV7-2 and TRBJ2-1, with TRBD1 matching over 9 bases. The CDR3 runs 14 residues. The J segment lost 9 bases and the V segment lost 6 bases, leaving 9 bases of the junction unmatched. Germline CDR1 and CDR2: SGHTA and FQGNSA. CDR3 residues: CASRMGQGQSEQFF. CDR3 bases: TGTGCCAGCAGGATGGGACAGGGTCAGAGTGAGCAGTTCTTC.

In its sample, this clone was seen once. The gene calls are TRBV6-1 and TRBJ2-7; 7 bases align to TRBD1. With 2 bases clipped from V and 2 bases from J, the junction kept 9 bases outside the gene matches. Germline CDR1 MNHNS, CDR2 SASEGT. The CDR3 is made up of 16 amino acids. The CDR3 DNA follows: TGTGCCAGCAGTGAAAACAGGGGTTTCACGACCTACGAGCAGTACTTC. It is translated as CASSENRGFTTYEQYF.

This sequence joins TRBV7-2 and TRBJ1-1; D uncertain. From germline, CDR1 is SGHTA and CDR2 FQGNSA. The CDR3 has 15 amino acids. The germline V and J ends were trimmed by 2 bases and 0 bases, with 10 bases remaining between them. Here the CDR3 DNA reads TGTGCCAGCAGCTTACGGCAGCTCATGAACACTGAAGCTTTCTTT. Translation gives CASSLRQLMNTEAFF.

The chain uses TRBV7-6 and TRBJ1-1; no firm D call. V lost 3 bases to trimming and J lost 1 base, with 12 bases between them. CDR1 is SGHVS and CDR2 is FNYEAQ in the germline V gene. This CDR3 is built from 15 residues. The CDR3 sequence is CASSLGLGRNTEAFF. CDR3 bases: TGTGCCAGCAGCTTGGGTTTAGGACGGAACACTGAAGCTTTCTTT.

J is TRBJ2-7 and V is TRBV30, with D perhaps matching TRBD2 (5 bases). The CDR3 has 13 residues. The germline CDR1 and CDR2 sequences are GTSNPN and SVGIG (reference sequence). Trimming pared 4 bases from V and 3 bases from J, leaving 13 bases between. The CDR3 nucleotides read TGTGCCTGGACCGGGATCAGGAACTACGAGCAGTACTTC. This gives the protein CAWTGIRNYEQYF.

V is TRBV4-1 and J is TRBJ2-5; D is perhaps TRBD1 (5 bases). The germline gives CDR1 MGHRA, CDR2 YSYEKL. V lost 0 bases and J lost 2, with 10 bases in between. The CDR3 has 15 residues. The CDR3 bases are TGCGCCAGCAGCCAAGAGGAAGGGGTACAAGAGACCCAGTACTTC. Translating gives CASSQEEGVQETQYF.

V is TRBV4-2 and J is TRBJ2-5; a weak D match, TRBD2 (5 bases). The CDR3 totals 15 residues. Germline lookup yields CDR1 LGHNA and CDR2 YNFKEQ. The V gene lost 4 bases and the J gene lost 0 bases, with 12 bases spanning the gap. The CDR3 spells CASSPHAGDQETQYF. CDR3 bases: TGTGCCAGCAGCCCCCATGCCGGGGACCAAGAGACCCAGTACTTC.